The 28 T cell receptor beta chains below were found in one sample sequenced in a study of blood T cell repertoires in COVID-19. The data were produced by immunoSEQ multiplex PCR, yet TCRdb's version contains in-frame clones alone and is incomplete. Of under 300,000 clones listed, 80% to 85% are singletons. Sequences were obtained from peripheral blood. These receptors came from a woman aged 60 to 75 with active or convalescent COVID-19.

The chain recombines TRBV3-1 (or the pseudogene TRBV3-2) with TRBJ1-4; D not certain. CDR3 length: 16 residues. Germline V gene sequence: CDR1 LGHDT, CDR2 YNNKEL (reference sequence). The V end lost 0 bases, the J end lost 3 bases, and 11 bases lay between the germline ends. The CDR3 nucleotides are TGTGCCAGCAGCCAAGATGTAGGGAGAGCTAATGAAAAACTGTTTTTT. This codes for CASSQDVGRANEKLFF.

The chain employs TRBV6-2 or TRBV6-3 and TRBJ2-1; 8 bases fit TRBD2. The junction had 10 bases not matched to a gene; V was cut back by 6 bases and J by 3 bases. There are 16 residues in the CDR3. Per germline, CDR1 MNHEY and CDR2 SVGEGT. The CDR3 protein is CASSLLSGGLYNEQFF. DNA for the CDR3: TGTGCCAGCAGCCTCCTAAGCGGGGGACTCTACAATGAGCAGTTCTTC.

In this sample, this clone turned up a few times. This sequence joins TRBV5-1 and TRBJ2-5, with TRBD2 matching 10 bases. J gave up 3 bases and V 3 bases, and 5 bases lay outside the gene matches. From germline, CDR1 is SGHRS and CDR2 YFSETQ. The CDR3 sequence is 15 residues long. The CDR3 DNA reads as TGCGCCAGCAGCTGGGCCGGGACTAGCGAAGAGACCCAGTACTTC. Protein product: CASSWAGTSEETQYF.

This clone was found many times. The chain links TRBV19 to TRBJ2-2, with D unresolved. V lost 4 bases to trimming and J lost 0 bases, with 15 bases between them. From germline, CDR1 is LNHDA and CDR2 SQIVND (reference sequence). This CDR3 contains 17 residues. This CDR3 reads CASSRGPVSPNTGELFF. In DNA form, the CDR3 reads TGTGCCAGTAGTAGAGGCCCCGTCTCGCCGAACACCGGGGAGCTGTTTTTT.

This rearrangement joins TRBV19 to TRBJ1-5; 8 nucleotides align to TRBD1. The CDR3 extends over 16 amino acids. Trimming removed 3 bases from V and 6 bases from J; junction bases left unmatched: 10. Germline V gene data show CDR1 as LNHDA and CDR2 as SQIVND (reference sequence). The CDR3 loop is CASSISTGGVGQPQHF. In DNA, the CDR3 is TGTGCCAGTAGTATCTCCACAGGGGGAGTCGGTCAGCCCCAGCATTTT. The whole variable domain, filled in from reference TRBV19 and TRBJ1-5, reads DGGITQSPKYLFRKEGQNVTLSCEQNLNHDAMYWYRQDPGQGLRLIYYSQIVNDFQKGDIAEGYSVSREKKESFPLTVTSAQKNPTAFYLCASSISTGGVGQPQHFGDGTRLSIL.

V usage is TRBV19 and J usage is TRBJ1-2, with 9 positions matching TRBD1. J was trimmed by 7 bases and V by 4 bases; bases with no gene match: 7. This CDR3 comprises 14 residues. Germline values: CDR1 LNHDA, CDR2 SQIVND (reference sequence). The CDR3 sequence: CASSRTGGGGGYTF. As DNA, the CDR3 is TGTGCCAGTAGTAGAACAGGGGGCGGCGGTGGCTACACCTTC.

The gene calls are TRBV3-1 (or the pseudogene TRBV3-2) and TRBJ1-2; D might be TRBD1 (5 bases). The CDR3 has 12 amino acids. Trimming left V 5 bases short and J 8 bases short, with 12 bases between. Per the germline V gene, CDR1 is LGHDT and CDR2 is YNNKEL (reference sequence). The CDR3 DNA reads as TGTGCCAGCAGCGCACAGGACCGCGGCTACACCTTC. As protein: CASSAQDRGYTF.

This rearrangement joins TRBV7-9 to TRBJ1-2, with D perhaps matching TRBD1 (6 bases). V shed 5 bases and J shed 4 bases, with 14 bases lying between them. The CDR3 spans 14 residues. CDR1 and CDR2 (germline): SEHNR, FQNEAQ (reference sequence). The CDR3 DNA follows: TGTGCCAGCAGCCGGACAGAGCTTGCCTATGGCTACACCTTC. Its protein product is CASSRTELAYGYTF.

The chain recombines TRBV7-9 with TRBJ2-7, with 9 bases that match TRBD2. CDR1 is SEHNR, CDR2 FQNEAQ, per germline (reference sequence). The CDR3 consists of 15 residues. The junction had 8 bases not matched to a gene; V was cut back by 5 bases and J by 3 bases. For the CDR3, the DNA is TGTGCCAGCAGCCCCCGCGGGGGGGCCTTCTACGAGCAGTACTTC. This encodes CASSPRGGAFYEQYF.

In regard to this clone: This CDR3 is also generated by other DNA sequences in the sample. V usage is TRBV19 and J usage is TRBJ1-5; D gene unclear. The CDR3 is 12 amino acids. CDR1 and CDR2 (germline): LNHDA, SQIVND (reference sequence). V gave up 5 bases and J gave up 1 base, with 3 bases separating them. CDR3 loop: CASSPSNQPQHF. The CDR3 nucleotides read TGTGCCAGTAGTCCGAGCAATCAGCCCCAGCATTTT.

This clone has only one observation. The chain uses TRBV13 and TRBJ2-1; 9 bases map to TRBD1. Germline V lookup: CDR1 PRHDT, CDR2 FYEKMQ (reference sequence). Trimming took 1 base from V and 6 from J; bases not matched to a gene: 7. The CDR3 spans 16 residues. DNA for the CDR3: TGTGCCAGCAGCTTAGAGGGGACAGGGTTGTTCAATGAGCAGTTCTTC. Translating gives CASSLEGTGLFNEQFF.

The CDR3 bases are TGTGCCAGCAGCTTCATGGCGGGGGGGTCCACAGATACGCAGTATTTT. Translating gives CASSFMAGGSTDTQYF. The genes are TRBV7-6 and TRBJ2-3; 9 nucleotides agree with TRBD2. The CDR3 is 16 amino acids. V gave up 3 bases and J gave up 2 bases; unmatched junction bases: 6. Looked up from germline, CDR1 is SGHVS and CDR2 is FNYEAQ.

This chain joins TRBV6-5 and TRBJ1-2; possible D gene TRBD1, 5 bases. The germline V gene encodes CDR1 MNHEY and CDR2 SVGAGI. Trimming removed 2 bases at V and 8 bases at J, with 12 bases between. CDR3 size: 13 residues. The CDR3 sequence: CASSYTSRVGYTF. The CDR3 DNA sequence: TGTGCCAGCAGTTACACCTCCAGGGTAGGCTACACCTTC.

The V call is TRBV10-3, the J call TRBJ2-3; a possible D gene is TRBD2 (7 bases). The germline V gene has CDR1 ENHRY and CDR2 SYGVKD. The CDR3 length is 15 residues. The ends were cut back, 3 bases at V and 7 bases at J, with 17 bases in the middle. The CDR3 DNA is TGTGCCATCAGTGATTCTAGGGGGGGCGGATATACGCAGTATTTT. Its protein product is CAISDSRGGGYTQYF.

The rearrangement uses TRBV14 and TRBJ1-2; D unresolved. Germline CDR1 and CDR2: SGHDN and FVKESK. The V and J ends lost 1 base and 9 bases respectively, with 12 bases between them. The CDR3 runs 13 residues. CDR3 sequence (DNA): TGTGCCAGCAGCCAAGCGGGAGTTGAGCGCTACACCTTC. Translated, it gives CASSQAGVERYTF.

The V and J genes are TRBV9 and TRBJ2-1; TRBD2 agrees at 14 bases. Germline V lookup: CDR1 SGDLS, CDR2 YYNGEE. This CDR3 contains 15 residues. Trimming removed 5 bases from V and 7 bases from J; junction bases left unmatched: 5. The CDR3 DNA reads as TGTGCCAGCAGTCGGACTAGCGGGGGGAGTAATGAGCAGTTCTTC. This encodes CASSRTSGGSNEQFF.

This sequence joins TRBV6-6 and TRBJ2-7, with unresolved D. V lost 6 bases and J lost 0, with 12 bases in between. The CDR3 is 14 amino acids. Germline values: CDR1 MNHNY, CDR2 SVGAGI (reference sequence). The CDR3 region is CASSLSRASYEQYF. The CDR3, as DNA: TGTGCCAGCAGCCTAAGTAGAGCCTCCTACGAGCAGTACTTC.

This clone came up a few times. The chain has TRBV24-1 and TRBJ2-2; weak D call: TRBD1 (5 bases). Germline V CDR1 and CDR2: KGHDR, SFDVKD. The CDR3 spans 15 residues. V was trimmed by 2 bases and J by 4 bases, leaving 10 bases between them. CDR3 protein: CATSDSRQPTGELFF. The CDR3, as DNA: TGTGCCACCAGTGATTCCCGACAGCCCACCGGGGAGCTGTTTTTT.

The chain recombines TRBV7-8 with TRBJ1-2; 7 bases line up with TRBD1. The V and J ends lost 4 bases and 4 bases, in that order; junction bases with no gene match: 12. The length of the CDR3 is 16 residues. Germline CDR1 and CDR2: SGHVS and FQNEAQ. CDR3 amino acids: CASSSTVTGRAYGYTF. The CDR3 DNA is TGTGCCAGCAGCTCGACCGTGACAGGGCGTGCCTATGGCTACACCTTC.

The chain couples TRBV5-8 to TRBJ1-2; no definite D call. The germline CDR1 and CDR2 sequences are SGHTS and YDEGEE. CDR3 length: 15 amino acids. Trimming removed 0 bases from V and 5 bases from J, with 14 bases in between. This CDR3 reads CASSLEAEAHYGYTF. Here the CDR3 DNA reads TGTGCCAGCAGCTTGGAGGCAGAGGCTCATTATGGCTACACCTTC.

This clone was seen a few times. V and J are TRBV7-2 and TRBJ1-1; D is undetermined. This CDR3 is 15 amino acids long. Germline CDR1 SGHTA, CDR2 FQGNSA. The germline V and J ends were trimmed by 3 bases and 6 bases, with 17 bases remaining between them. As DNA, the CDR3 is TGTGCCAGCAGCTTCTTGTTCGGCGGTCGGGCTGAAGCTTTCTTT. Its translation: CASSFLFGGRAEAFF.

This clone appeared a single time. The CDR3 loop reads CAISESSEYGYTF. Here the CDR3 DNA reads TGTGCCATCAGTGAGTCGAGTGAATATGGCTACACCTTC. The V gene is TRBV10-3, the J gene TRBJ1-2; D not certain. V lost 0 bases, J lost 5 bases, and 7 bases lay in between. This CDR3 region has 13 residues. CDR1 ENHRY and CDR2 SYGVKD come from the germline V gene.

The chain links TRBV12-5 to TRBJ2-1; D is possibly TRBD2 (6 bases). In germline, CDR1 is LGHNT, CDR2 FRNRAP. This CDR3 has 18 residues. V was shortened by 0 bases and J by 1 base, with 16 bases between the two germline ends. The CDR3 DNA reads TGTGCTAGTGGTTTGGTATTTTGGAGGGGACCATCCTACAATGAGCAGTTCTTC. It codes for CASGLVFWRGPSYNEQFF.

The rearrangement uses TRBV5-1 and TRBJ2-7; D is unclear. The CDR3 consists of 15 residues. The V and J ends lost 1 base and 3 bases respectively, with 14 bases between them. Germline CDR1 is SGHRS and CDR2 is YFSETQ. The CDR3 sequence: CASSLSAGSRYEQYF. The CDR3 bases are TGCGCCAGCAGCTTGAGTGCAGGAAGCCGCTACGAGCAGTACTTC.

The chain joins TRBV9 to TRBJ1-2; the match to TRBD1 covers 11 bases. The germline V gene encodes CDR1 SGDLS and CDR2 YYNGEE. This CDR3 is 17 amino acids long. With 1 base clipped from V and 2 bases from J, the junction kept 7 bases outside the gene matches. CDR3 nucleotide sequence: TGTGCCAGCAGCGTAACCGGGACAGGGGGACCCAACTATGGCTACACCTTC. Translated, it gives CASSVTGTGGPNYGYTF.

The chain uses TRBV6-5 and TRBJ2-7; 9 positions agree with TRBD1. This CDR3 is 14 amino acids long. V lost 6 bases, J lost 3 bases, and 6 bases stayed unmatched. The germline V gene encodes CDR1 MNHEY and CDR2 SVGAGI. The chain's CDR3 is CASRPGQGIYEQYF. As DNA, the CDR3 is TGTGCCAGCAGGCCGGGACAGGGAATCTACGAGCAGTACTTC.

This chain uses TRBV2 with TRBJ1-1; no firm D call. The CDR3 covers 13 residues. Germline CDR1 is SNHLY and CDR2 is FYNNEI. The germline V and J ends were trimmed by 6 bases and 1 base, with 9 bases remaining between them. This CDR3 is CASRLRENTEAFF. The CDR3 DNA sequence: TGTGCCAGCAGGCTCCGGGAGAACACTGAAGCTTTCTTT.

This clone was observed a single time. The chain couples TRBV6-5 to TRBJ1-2, with TRBD1 matching 9 bases. The germline V gene encodes CDR1 MNHEY and CDR2 SVGAGI. There are 15 residues in the CDR3. V shed 2 bases and J 8 bases; nucleotides not matched to a gene: 9. This CDR3 reads CASSYLPGQGRGYTF. The CDR3 region has the DNA TGTGCCAGCAGTTACCTTCCGGGACAGGGACGAGGCTACACCTTC.